The sequence of this TCR beta chain was determined in a study of T cells in Graves' hyperthyroidism and ophthalmopathy. Study-level points and caveats: Most thyroid-expanded clonotypes above 0.001 were also found in blood.

The J segment lost 2 bases and the V segment lost 0 bases, leaving 3 bases of the junction unmatched. CDR1 is SGHVS, CDR2 FNYEAQ, per germline. CDR3 size: 16 residues. The study left out patients who had uncontrolled infection, other autoimmune disease, pregnancy or lactation. RNA transcripts served as the template for amplifying TCR beta CDR3 regions. HTBI primers were employed in a first-round RT-PCR of the TCR CDR3. TCRdb re-derived calls from the multiplex PCR reads in MiXCR, one entry per CDR3 protein. The sample contains roughly 560,000 distinct CDR3 sequences, roughly 14% of which appear only once. This clonotype was observed at least ten times. Its target is not known.

The chain couples TRBV7-6 to TRBJ2-2; 7 positions match TRBD1. The sample consisted of blood. The TCR comes from a woman aged 40-49 years with Graves' ophthalmopathy. The CDR3 coding sequence is TGTGCCAGCAGCTTAGCGACAGGGTTCAACACCGGGGAGCTGTTTTTT. It encodes CASSLATGFNTGELFF.